This T cell receptor beta chain was recorded in a study of Graves' ophthalmopathy and Graves' hyperthyroidism. Study-wide results and limits: Sensitivity reached roughly 70% and specificity more than 72% when the model predicted ophthalmopathy progression.

Beta-chain TCR CDR3 regions were amplified from RNA transcripts. HTBI-primed RT-PCR formed the first round, and a multiplex PCR formed the second. Via MiXCR, TCRdb re-called the multiplex PCR reads, giving one row per CDR3 protein. The profile covers about 740,000 distinct CDR3 sequences, with approximately 40% appearing a single time and less than 55% taken by the ten largest. V was cut by 9 bases and J by 5 bases, with 16 bases left in between. CDR3 length: 14 residues. Germline V lookup: CDR1 SEHNR, CDR2 FQNEAQ (reference sequence). PBMCs came from approximately 10 ml of fresh peripheral blood. Turning to this clonotype: Its target is not known.

The sequence was collected from an adult man with Graves' ophthalmopathy. The sequenced sample was peripheral blood. J is TRBJ2-2 and V is TRBV7-9, with D unresolved. The CDR3 DNA is TGTGCCAGTAGTATAGTCCTGAGTACCGGGGAGCTGTTTTTT. This sequence encodes CASSIVLSTGELFF.